Below, 32 T cell receptor beta chains from the same sample are listed, as sequenced in a study of blood T cell repertoires in COVID-19 (dated by TCRdb to 2020 to 2022). The receptor library was made with the immunoSEQ multiplex PCR assay. TCRdb took over this immuneACCESS table, retaining in-frame rearrangements with V and J assigned. Such tables are incomplete; in checked studies, under half of the missing clones stem from an unresolved V gene, and the remainder is unexplained. Within this sample are around 120,000 clones, with over 75% of them counted one time only. The ten largest clones add up to 32% of the sample. The material sequenced was peripheral blood. Receptors were obtained from a woman older than 75 with acute or convalescent COVID-19.

The genes are TRBV18 and TRBJ2-6; tentative D call: TRBD1 (6 bases). This CDR3 has 17 amino acids. The V gene's germline CDR1 is KGHSH and CDR2 LQKENI. V lost 1 base and J lost 0, with 10 bases in between. In nucleotides, the CDR3 is TGTGCCAGCTCACCACGGGACACAAGCTCTGGGGCCAACGTCCTGACTTTC. Amino acids: CASSPRDTSSGANVLTF.

V and J are TRBV19 and TRBJ1-1; a weak D match, TRBD1 (5 bases). The ends were cut back, 2 bases at V and 6 bases at J, with 13 bases in the middle. This CDR3 has 14 residues. Germline loops: CDR1 LNHDA, CDR2 SQIVND (reference sequence). DNA for the CDR3: TGTGCCAGTAGTATAAGGGTGGACACGGCTGAAGCTTTCTTT. It yields the protein CASSIRVDTAEAFF.

The V gene is TRBV28, the J gene TRBJ1-6; D possibly corresponds to TRBD1 (6 bases). V lost 3 bases and J lost 6, with 9 bases in between. Germline V gene data show CDR1 as MDHEN and CDR2 as SYDVKM. This CDR3 is built from 14 residues. The CDR3 DNA follows: TGTGCCAGCAGTTTCGGACAGTCTAATTCACCCCTCCACTTT. Residues: CASSFGQSNSPLHF.

This chain connects TRBV30 to TRBJ1-6, with a possible D match to TRBD1 (6 bases). The V gene lost 2 bases and the J gene lost 9 bases, with 11 bases spanning the gap. The CDR3 sequence is 13 residues long. The germline V gene encodes CDR1 GTSNPN and CDR2 SVGIG (reference sequence). CDR3 in amino acids: CAWSLTGSSPLHF. The CDR3 coding sequence is TGTGCCTGGAGTTTGACAGGCAGTTCACCCCTCCACTTT.

The chain links TRBV4-3 to TRBJ2-1, with D maybe TRBD1 (6 bases). Germline V gene data show CDR1 as LGHNA and CDR2 as YSLEER. V lost 3 bases and J lost 5, with 11 bases in between. The CDR3 consists of 14 residues. In DNA form, the CDR3 reads TGCGCCAGCAGCCAGGCCGGGACAAACAATGAGCAGTTCTTC. Residues: CASSQAGTNNEQFF.

This chain connects TRBV3-1 (or the pseudogene TRBV3-2) to TRBJ1-5; 9 bases align to TRBD1. Looked up from germline, CDR1 is LGHDT and CDR2 is YNNKEL (reference sequence). CDR3 length: 17 residues. V lost 1 base and J lost 3; bases outside the gene matches: 7. CDR3: CASSQGGQGSFNQPQHF. The CDR3 nucleotides are TGTGCCAGCAGCCAAGGGGGACAGGGTTCTTTCAATCAGCCCCAGCATTTT.

The V gene is TRBV5-1, the J gene TRBJ2-7; TRBD2 aligns across 8 bases. Germline V gives CDR1 SGHRS, CDR2 YFSETQ. There are 13 residues in the CDR3. J was trimmed by 5 bases and V by 6 bases; bases with no gene match: 7. This CDR3 reads CASNPGGEHEQYF. The CDR3 DNA reads TGCGCCAGCAATCCCGGGGGGGAACACGAGCAGTACTTC.

In its sample, this clone was seen once. The genes are TRBV5-1 and TRBJ1-2; D is unclear. Germline-derived CDR1 and CDR2 are SGHRS and YFSETQ. Trimming took off 4 bases at V and 1 base at J, with 11 bases between the two ends. This CDR3 is built from 14 residues. The CDR3 here is CASSPGSYNYGYTF. CDR3 nucleotide sequence: TGCGCCAGCAGCCCGGGAAGTTATAACTATGGCTACACCTTC.

This chain links TRBV3-1 (or the pseudogene TRBV3-2) with TRBJ1-2, with 9 bases fitting TRBD1. Trimming at V came to 0 bases and at J to 5 bases, leaving 7 bases not matched to a gene. In germline, CDR1 is LGHDT, CDR2 YNNKEL (reference sequence). This CDR3 comprises 16 residues. The CDR3 spells CASSQDKGQGGYGYTF. The CDR3, as DNA: TGTGCCAGCAGCCAAGATAAGGGACAGGGTGGATATGGCTACACCTTC.

The CDR3 nucleotides are TGTGCCAGTAGTAGACAGGGGGCTGAGACCCAGTACTTC. The encoded protein is CASSRQGAETQYF. The J gene is TRBJ2-5, the V gene TRBV19; 10 bases are a match to TRBD1. Germline assignment: CDR1 LNHDA and CDR2 SQIVND (reference sequence). This CDR3 is built from 13 residues. Germline trimming cut 4 bases from V and 5 bases from J; bases unmatched to any gene: 1.

The CDR3 loop is CASSYGDRGYNEQFF. The CDR3 DNA reads TGCGCCAGCAGTTACGGGGACAGGGGGTACAATGAGCAGTTCTTC. The chain uses TRBV5-1 and TRBJ2-1; 11 bases are shared with TRBD1. With V trimmed by 5 bases and J by 4 bases, 5 bases remained unmatched. CDR3 length: 15 residues. Germline CDR1 SGHRS, CDR2 YFSETQ.

The chain's CDR3 is CASSSQAGGYTF. In DNA, the CDR3 is TGTGCCAGTAGTTCACAGGCGGGAGGCTACACCTTC. The chain recombines TRBV19 with TRBJ1-2, with D possibly matching TRBD1 (5 bases). With 5 bases removed from V and 8 bases from J, the gap between germline ends came to 12 bases. The CDR3 totals 12 residues. From germline, CDR1 is LNHDA and CDR2 SQIVND (reference sequence).

The chain employs TRBV7-2 and TRBJ1-4, with 11 positions matching TRBD1. Germline V CDR1 and CDR2: SGHTA, FQGNSA. Unmatched junction bases numbered 1, after V lost 2 bases and J lost 8 bases. This CDR3 contains 14 residues. The CDR3 spells CASSLWTGGEKLFF. CDR3 nucleotides: TGTGCCAGCAGCTTATGGACAGGGGGCGAAAAACTGTTTTTT.

The chain employs TRBV10-3 and TRBJ1-2; TRBD1 matches at 8 bases. The CDR3 contains 12 residues. Trimming removed 8 bases from V and 4 bases from J; junction bases left unmatched: 3. Germline loops: CDR1 ENHRY, CDR2 SYGVKD. The CDR3 bases are TGTGCCATCGGCAGGGGGCCCTATGGCTACACCTTC. Translating it yields CAIGRGPYGYTF.

The CDR3 reads CASSLEGAFYNSPLHF. As DNA, the CDR3 is TGTGCCAGCAGCTTAGAGGGGGCGTTTTATAATTCACCCCTCCACTTT. The gene calls are TRBV5-6 and TRBJ1-6; TRBD1 matches at 7 bases. V was pared by 2 bases and J by 4 bases, with 6 bases of the junction left unmatched. Germline V CDR1 and CDR2: SGHDT, YYEEEE. The CDR3 totals 16 residues.

The chain links TRBV14 to TRBJ2-5; 7 positions agree with TRBD1. V lost 4 bases, J lost 3 bases, and 5 bases stayed unmatched. Germline V lookup: CDR1 SGHDN, CDR2 FVKESK. The CDR3 has 14 residues. CDR3 coding DNA: TGTGCCAGCAGCCGACTTACAGGGGAAGAGACCCAGTACTTC. Translation gives CASSRLTGEETQYF. Supplemented by reference TRBV14 and TRBJ2-5, the full variable domain reads EAGVTQFPSHSVIEKGQTVTLRCDPISGHDNLYWYRRVMGKEIKFLLHFVKESKQDESGMPNNRFLAERTGGTYSTLKVQPAELEDSGVYFCASSRLTGEETQYFGPGTRLLVL.

The chain recombines TRBV30 with TRBJ1-2, with 9 bases lining up with TRBD1. The V and J ends lost 2 bases and 5 bases, in that order; junction bases with no gene match: 3. The V gene's germline CDR1 is GTSNPN and CDR2 SVGIG (reference sequence). There are 13 residues in the CDR3. The CDR3 region is CAWSQGQGYGYTF. The CDR3 DNA is TGTGCCTGGAGTCAGGGACAGGGTTATGGCTACACCTTC.

V usage is TRBV29-1 and J usage is TRBJ2-2, with TRBD2 as a possible D gene (5 bases). Germline V gene sequence: CDR1 SQVTM, CDR2 ANQGSEA. V lost 0 bases and J lost 5, with 7 bases in between. The CDR3 covers 13 residues. The CDR3 here is CSVEDGLTGELFF. The CDR3 nucleotides are TGCAGCGTTGAAGACGGACTTACCGGGGAGCTGTTTTTT.

The gene calls are TRBV3-1 (or the pseudogene TRBV3-2) and TRBJ1-1, with 9 nucleotides matching TRBD1. Trimming at V came to 3 bases and at J to 8 bases, leaving 10 bases not matched to a gene. CDR1 and CDR2 from the germline V gene are LGHDT and YNNKEL (reference sequence). The CDR3 loop spans 15 amino acids. The CDR3 coding sequence is TGTGCCAGCAGCCAGCAGACAGGGGGGCGGCTCGAAGCTTTCTTT. Translated: CASSQQTGGRLEAFF.

The chain is built from TRBV19 and TRBJ2-5; 8 bases align to TRBD2. CDR3 length: 16 residues. The germline V gene has CDR1 LNHDA and CDR2 SQIVND (reference sequence). Trimming cost V 2 bases and J 1 base; bases outside gene matches: 6. As DNA, the CDR3 is TGTGCCAGTAGTATACACGCGGGGGGACCCCAAGAGACCCAGTACTTC. Protein sequence: CASSIHAGGPQETQYF.

The rearrangement joins TRBV9 to TRBJ1-5; 8 nucleotides agree with TRBD1. Per the germline V gene, CDR1 is SGDLS and CDR2 is YYNGEE. This CDR3 comprises 14 residues. Trimming removed 5 bases from V and 4 bases from J; junction bases left unmatched: 5. CDR3: CASSDGTGNQPQHF. The CDR3 DNA reads TGTGCCAGCAGTGACGGGACAGGAAATCAGCCCCAGCATTTT. Drawing the rest from reference TRBV9 and TRBJ1-5, the complete variable domain is DSGVTQTPKHLITATGQRVTLRCSPRSGDLSVYWYQQSLDQGLQFLIQYYNGEERAKGNILERFSAQQFPDLHSELNLSSLELGDSALYFCASSDGTGNQPQHFGDGTRLSIL.

The chain employs TRBV4-1 and TRBJ1-5, with 10 bases matching TRBD1. Germline values: CDR1 MGHRA, CDR2 YSYEKL. J was trimmed by 3 bases and V by 6 bases; bases with no gene match: 5. The CDR3 loop spans 15 amino acids. The CDR3 sequence is CASSPGTGVNQPQHF. The DNA of the CDR3 is TGCGCCAGCAGTCCCGGGACAGGGGTCAATCAGCCCCAGCATTTT.

The V and J genes are TRBV6-5 and TRBJ2-1, with 9 bases that match TRBD2. After removal of 6 bases from V and 4 bases from J, the junction contained 7 bases not matched to a gene. The CDR3 is 15 amino acids. Per the germline V gene, CDR1 is MNHEY and CDR2 is SVGAGI. The CDR3 nucleotides are TGTGCCAGCAGAACCGGGACTAGCAGGTACAATGAGCAGTTCTTC. This encodes CASRTGTSRYNEQFF.

J is TRBJ2-3 and V is TRBV6-5; D remains ambiguous. Between the trimmed V and J ends, which lost 6 bases and 0 bases, there was a span of 4 bases. There are 12 residues in the CDR3. Germline V gives CDR1 MNHEY, CDR2 SVGAGI. Here the CDR3 reads CASRASTDTQYF. CDR3 coding DNA: TGTGCCAGCAGGGCTAGCACAGATACGCAGTATTTT.

This chain links TRBV6-1 with TRBJ1-1, with 7 nucleotides matching TRBD1. Germline V CDR1 and CDR2: MNHNS, SASEGT. V was clipped by 6 bases and J by 8 bases; unmatched bases: 12. The CDR3 consists of 14 residues. CDR3 sequence: CASRRQGGSSEAFF. CDR3 bases: TGTGCCAGCAGGCGACAGGGAGGCAGCTCCGAAGCTTTCTTT.

The J gene is TRBJ1-3, the V gene TRBV10-3; D may be TRBD1 (6 bases). Trimming left V 3 bases short and J 2 bases short, with 8 bases between. The CDR3 is 14 amino acids. Germline CDR1 ENHRY, CDR2 SYGVKD. Written as DNA, the CDR3 is TGTGCCATCAGTGATGGGGGCCCTGGAAACACCATATATTTT. This gives the protein CAISDGGPGNTIYF.

This clone was picked up one time. The chain couples TRBV27 to TRBJ1-3, with no clear D. Germline V CDR1 and CDR2: MNHEY, SMNVEV (reference sequence). V lost 2 bases to trimming and J lost 4 bases, with 6 bases between them. The CDR3 sequence is 13 residues long. DNA for the CDR3: TGTGCCAGCAGTTTAATACAGGGAAACACCATATATTTT. Translation: CASSLIQGNTIYF.

This clone was seen only once. The rearrangement links TRBV5-1 to TRBJ1-6, with 7 bases fitting TRBD1. V gave up 4 bases and J gave up 7 bases; unmatched junction bases: 5. There are 14 residues in the CDR3. Germline V gene data show CDR1 as SGHRS and CDR2 as YFSETQ. The CDR3 coding sequence is TGCGCCAGCAGCGAACCGGGACAGAATTCACCCCTCCACTTT. This translates into CASSEPGQNSPLHF.

The chain couples TRBV7-9 to TRBJ1-3; D ambiguous. CDR1 and CDR2 (germline): SEHNR, FQNEAQ (reference sequence). CDR3 length equals 14 residues. The ends were cut back, 2 bases at V and 8 bases at J, with 13 bases in the middle. CDR3 nucleotides: TGTGCCAGCAGCTTATCAACAAACGGGGACACCATATATTTT. This translates into CASSLSTNGDTIYF.

The chain combines TRBV28 with TRBJ2-3; D is unclear. The CDR3 is 14 residues long. From germline, CDR1 is MDHEN and CDR2 SYDVKM. Trimming removed 5 bases at V and 5 bases at J, with 14 bases between. The CDR3 protein is CASSVRGSVDTQYF. The CDR3 region has the DNA TGTGCCAGCAGTGTAAGAGGTTCAGTAGATACGCAGTATTTT.

The chain joins TRBV30 to TRBJ1-4, with 9 positions matching TRBD1. The CDR3 runs 14 residues. V lost 2 bases to trimming and J lost 7 bases; unmatched junction nucleotides: 5. Germline values: CDR1 GTSNPN, CDR2 SVGIG (reference sequence). The CDR3 bases are TGTGCCTGGAGTATAACAGGGGGCTTTGAAAAACTGTTTTTT. Residues: CAWSITGGFEKLFF.

The chain recombines TRBV28 with TRBJ2-7, with 8 bases matching TRBD1. The J segment lost 0 bases and the V segment lost 5 bases, leaving 6 bases of the junction unmatched. The CDR3 loop spans 15 amino acids. Germline CDR1 is MDHEN and CDR2 is SYDVKM. The CDR3 loop reads CASSQLQGGSYEQYF. CDR3 nucleotide sequence: TGTGCCAGCAGTCAGCTACAGGGGGGCTCCTACGAGCAGTACTTC.